The 30 T cell receptor beta chains listed next were all sequenced from one sample in a study of T-cell reconstitution after alpha-beta-depleted transplantation in children. Preparing the TCRbeta library involved the use of unique molecular identifiers. TCRdb re-derived calls from the PCR reads in MiXCR, one entry per CDR3 protein. This table has just over 950,000 distinct CDR3 sequences, roughly 29% appearing once. The sample here was PBMCs, mostly from graft donor cells, taken 360 days after TCRalphabeta/CD19-depleted stem cell transplant. Receptors originate from a boy younger than two who had a stem cell transplant for SCID, so the T cells may come from the graft donor.

The chain carries TRBV3-1 and TRBJ1-1; TRBD1 matches 7 bases. The CDR3 totals 14 residues. V dropped 1 base and J dropped 4; count of bases not matched to a gene: 3. Germline V gene data show CDR1 as LGHDT and CDR2 as YNNKEL (reference sequence). For the CDR3, the DNA is TGTGCCAGCAGCCAAGCGTACAGGGGCACTGAAGCTTTCTTT. The encoded protein is CASSQAYRGTEAFF.

The chain recombines TRBV4-1 with TRBJ1-2, with D hard to call. The germline V gene has CDR1 MGHRA and CDR2 YSYEKL. This CDR3 is built from 15 residues. V gave up 0 bases and J gave up 4 bases, with 12 bases separating them. Here the CDR3 reads CASSQDLRVLYGYTF. The DNA for the CDR3 is TGCGCCAGCAGCCAAGATTTAAGGGTTCTCTATGGCTACACCTTC.

The rearrangement links TRBV5-4 to TRBJ2-1; TRBD1 matches at 8 bases. This CDR3 has 12 residues. The germline V gene has CDR1 SGHNT and CDR2 YYREEE (reference sequence). Germline trimming cut 0 bases from V and 14 bases from J; bases unmatched to any gene: 4. The CDR3 DNA reads TGTGCCAGCAGCTTGGGGACAGGGTCCAAGTTCTTC. Amino acid sequence: CASSLGTGSKFF.

The chain has TRBV6-2 or TRBV6-3 and TRBJ2-1; 12 bases map to TRBD2. V lost 9 bases, J lost 6 bases, and 6 bases stayed unmatched. The length of the CDR3 is 14 residues. CDR1 MNHEY and CDR2 SVGEGT come from the germline V gene. The CDR3, as DNA: TGTGCCAGGGGTACTAGCGGGGGGAGCAATGAGCAGTTCTTC. This sequence encodes CARGTSGGSNEQFF.

J is TRBJ1-5 and V is TRBV20-1; TRBD1 agrees at 7 bases. The CDR3 runs to 15 residues. Trimming removed 5 bases from V and 9 bases from J; junction bases left unmatched: 16. The germline CDR1 and CDR2 sequences are DFQATT and SNEGSKA (reference sequence). In DNA form, the CDR3 reads TGCAGTGCTCGCGGCAGGGGGGGAGTGTTGGGGCCCCAGCATTTT. It yields the protein CSARGRGGVLGPQHF.

In the case of this clonotype: Sequence at one end of the junction differs from germline and may be a read error. This rearrangement joins TRBV20-1 to TRBJ2-1; D uncertain. The CDR3 spans 16 residues. Germline-derived CDR1 and CDR2 are DFQATT and SNEGSKA (reference sequence). The CDR3 region is CCARDPTSRRHNEQFF. In nucleotides, the CDR3 is TGCTGTGCTAGAGATCCCACGTCTCGTCGGCACAATGAGCAGTTCTTC.

This clonotype showed up many times. V usage is TRBV20-1 and J usage is TRBJ2-3; D is perhaps TRBD2 (5 bases). V lost 3 bases, J lost 2 bases, and 12 bases lay in between. Germline CDR1 reads DFQATT; CDR2 reads SNEGSKA (reference sequence). This CDR3 has 14 residues. The CDR3 nucleotides read TGCAGTGCTAGTTTGGACTCCTACACAGATACGCAGTATTTT. This gives the protein CSASLDSYTDTQYF.

This clonotype has only one observation. J is TRBJ2-5 and V is TRBV3-1; the D gene could be TRBD1 or TRBD2 (5 bases each). Germline V gene lookup returns CDR1 LGHDT and CDR2 YNNKEL (reference sequence). With 4 bases removed from V and 5 bases from J, the gap between germline ends came to 14 bases. The length of the CDR3 is 14 residues. DNA for the CDR3: TGTGCCAGCAGCCGCCACGGGGCTGAGGAGACCCAGTACTTC. Its protein is CASSRHGAEETQYF.

The J gene is TRBJ1-5, the V gene TRBV12-3 or TRBV12-4, with TRBD1 matching 7 bases. This CDR3 spans 15 amino acids. Trimming at V came to 4 bases and at J to 4 bases, leaving 7 bases not matched to a gene. The CDR3 sequence is CASSSPTGWNQPQHF. The DNA of the CDR3 is TGTGCCAGCAGTTCACCGACAGGGTGGAATCAGCCCCAGCATTTT.

This clonotype was recorded a few times. This chain uses TRBV29-1 with TRBJ2-5, with D possibly matching TRBD1 (6 bases). Deletions cut 4 bases from V and 2 bases from J, with 8 bases between. The germline V gene has CDR1 SQVTM and CDR2 ANQGSEA. The CDR3 extends over 12 amino acids. The CDR3 nucleotides are TGCAGCGTTGGGACAGATCAAGAGACCCAGTACTTC. Amino acid sequence: CSVGTDQETQYF.

V and J are TRBV28 and TRBJ2-1; TRBD2 matches at 10 bases. There are 17 residues in the CDR3. Trimming at V came to 7 bases and at J to 0 bases, leaving 9 bases not matched to a gene. The germline V gene encodes CDR1 MDHEN and CDR2 SYDVKM. The CDR3 loop is CASTVAGGQGSYNEQFF. The CDR3 DNA is TGTGCCAGCACAGTAGCGGGGGGACAAGGCTCCTACAATGAGCAGTTCTTC.

The V call is TRBV5-1, the J call TRBJ2-7, with a tentative D call TRBD2 (6 bases). The CDR3 contains 13 residues. The germline V and J ends were trimmed by 7 bases and 6 bases, with 17 bases remaining between them. Germline V lookup: CDR1 SGHRS, CDR2 YFSETQ. The CDR3 reads CASGTFAGSEQYF. CDR3 in DNA: TGCGCCAGCGGGACTTTCGCCGGCAGCGAGCAGTACTTC.

V usage is TRBV28 and J usage is TRBJ2-1, with TRBD1 matching over 7 bases. The V gene's germline CDR1 is MDHEN and CDR2 SYDVKM. This CDR3 comprises 16 residues. Germline trimming cut 5 bases from V and 0 bases from J; bases unmatched to any gene: 7. The CDR3 sequence is CASSTVGTVSYNEQFF. The CDR3 bases are TGTGCCAGCAGTACCGTTGGGACAGTCTCCTACAATGAGCAGTTCTTC.

This clonotype has more than one count but fewer than ten. V is TRBV30 and J is TRBJ2-1, with D perhaps matching TRBD1 (6 bases). CDR1 GTSNPN and CDR2 SVGIG come from the germline V gene (reference sequence). Trimming removed 5 bases at V and 7 bases at J, with 15 bases between. CDR3 length equals 13 residues. This chain's CDR3 is CAWGDQGKNEQFF. CDR3 bases: TGTGCCTGGGGAGATCAGGGGAAGAATGAGCAGTTCTTC.

The genes are TRBV5-1 and TRBJ2-3, with 7 bases fitting TRBD2. The ends lost 7 bases at V and 6 bases at J; junction bases unmatched: 11. The length of the CDR3 is 14 residues. The germline V gene encodes CDR1 SGHRS and CDR2 YFSETQ. CDR3 loop: CASFGGSSADTQYF. DNA of the CDR3: TGCGCCAGCTTCGGGGGGAGTTCAGCGGATACGCAGTATTTT.

This clonotype occurred many times. The chain couples TRBV5-1 to TRBJ1-1, with D uncertain. The germline V gene has CDR1 SGHRS and CDR2 YFSETQ. The CDR3 covers 15 residues. Trimming pared 4 bases from V and 1 base from J, leaving 14 bases between. This CDR3 is CASSPYSRGNTEAFF. The CDR3 DNA sequence: TGCGCCAGCAGCCCGTACAGTCGGGGGAACACTGAAGCTTTCTTT.

A few counts support this clonotype. The J gene is TRBJ2-2, the V gene TRBV20-1, with 11 positions matching TRBD1. J lost 2 bases, V lost 0 bases, and 8 bases had no gene match. Germline CDR1 reads DFQATT; CDR2 reads SNEGSKA (reference sequence). The CDR3 extends over 18 amino acids. The CDR3 DNA reads TGCAGTGCTAGAGATAAGGGAGGACAGGGGGCTAACACCGGGGAGCTGTTTTTT. Encoded protein: CSARDKGGQGANTGELFF.

The chain links TRBV5-5 to TRBJ1-5; tentatively, D is TRBD1 (6 bases). Germline V gene lookup returns CDR1 SGHKS and CDR2 YYEKEE (reference sequence). The CDR3 is made up of 14 amino acids. Trimming stripped 4 bases from V and 9 bases from J, with 17 bases between. The CDR3 reads CASSGTGWSGPQHF. The CDR3 DNA follows: TGTGCCAGCAGCGGAACAGGGTGGAGTGGGCCCCAGCATTTT.

The chain links TRBV30 to TRBJ2-1, with 7 bases matching TRBD1. The CDR3 loop spans 15 amino acids. CDR1 GTSNPN and CDR2 SVGIG come from the germline V gene (reference sequence). J was trimmed by 8 bases and V by 3 bases; bases with no gene match: 13. The CDR3 reads CAWRETGSGRHEQFF. The CDR3 bases are TGTGCCTGGAGGGAGACAGGGTCGGGTCGACATGAGCAGTTCTTC.

The rearrangement uses TRBV28 and TRBJ2-3, with 7 bases aligning to TRBD2. CDR1 is MDHEN, CDR2 SYDVKM, per germline. The V and J ends lost 3 bases and 2 bases, in that order; junction bases with no gene match: 23. This CDR3 comprises 21 residues. DNA of the CDR3: TGTGCCAGCAGTTTTTCGGAGTCAGAGGCTAAGCGGGGAGCAAACACAGATACGCAGTATTTT. This gives the protein CASSFSESEAKRGANTDTQYF.

The gene calls are TRBV12-3 or TRBV12-4 and TRBJ1-1; no reliable D call. V was pared by 4 bases and J by 1 base, with 10 bases between. This CDR3 comprises 14 residues. DNA for the CDR3: TGTGCCAGCAGTTCACACAGAGCGAACACTGAAGCTTTCTTT. Protein product: CASSSHRANTEAFF.

J is TRBJ2-3 and V is TRBV7-9; 9 positions agree with TRBD1. V was clipped by 2 bases and J by 4 bases; unmatched bases: 7. CDR3 length equals 16 residues. Germline-derived CDR1 and CDR2 are SEHNR and FQNEAQ (reference sequence). CDR3 residues: CASSLKGTGMADTQYF. CDR3 sequence (DNA): TGTGCCAGCAGCTTAAAGGGGACAGGGATGGCAGATACGCAGTATTTT. The complete variable domain, with remaining parts taken from reference TRBV7-9 and TRBJ2-3, reads DTGVSQNPRHKITKRGQNVTFRCDPISEHNRLYWYRQTLGQGPEFLTYFQNEAQLEKSRLLSDRFSAERPKGSFSTLEIQRTEQGDSAMYLCASSLKGTGMADTQYFGPGTRLTVL.

The chain links TRBV6-2 or TRBV6-3 to TRBJ2-5; D might be TRBD1 (5 bases). The CDR3 loop spans 14 amino acids. V was trimmed by 3 bases and J by 7 bases, leaving 15 bases between them. Germline V gene lookup returns CDR1 MNHEY and CDR2 SVGEGT. This chain's CDR3 is CASSYPAPQGTQYF. CDR3 sequence (DNA): TGTGCCAGCAGTTATCCAGCGCCCCAGGGGACCCAGTACTTC.

V usage is TRBV10-1 and J usage is TRBJ2-3, with 7 bases matching TRBD1. The CDR3 is 17 amino acids. Per the germline V gene, CDR1 is WNHNN and CDR2 is SYGVQD (reference sequence). Germline trimming cut 2 bases from V and 0 bases from J; bases unmatched to any gene: 8. Here the CDR3 DNA reads TGCGCCAGCAGTGAGACTGGGACAGCCCTTAGCACAGATACGCAGTATTTT. This gives the protein CASSETGTALSTDTQYF.

This clonotype was seen only a few times. The V and J genes are TRBV5-1 and TRBJ2-7, with D perhaps matching TRBD1 or TRBD2 (5 bases each). V lost 5 bases, J lost 3 bases, and 9 bases lay in between. Germline V lookup: CDR1 SGHRS, CDR2 YFSETQ. The CDR3 is made up of 12 amino acids. The chain's CDR3 is CASRGEIYEQYF. The CDR3 nucleotides read TGCGCCAGCAGGGGGGAGATCTACGAGCAGTACTTC.

This clonotype has just a few counts. The chain carries TRBV29-1 and TRBJ2-7; maybe TRBD2 (5 bases). The CDR3 loop spans 16 amino acids. Germline V gene sequence: CDR1 SQVTM, CDR2 ANQGSEA. Between the trimmed V and J ends, which lost 3 bases and 3 bases, there was a span of 21 bases. The CDR3 here is CSVEGFGMTGFYEQYF. DNA of the CDR3: TGCAGCGTTGAGGGCTTCGGGATGACGGGGTTCTACGAGCAGTACTTC.

The V and J genes are TRBV29-1 and TRBJ2-3; possibly TRBD1 for D (7 bases). Between the trimmed V and J ends, which lost 4 bases and 4 bases, there was a span of 21 bases. Germline loops: CDR1 SQVTM, CDR2 ANQGSEA. The CDR3 spans 16 residues. DNA of the CDR3: TGCAGCGTTGCGGGGACAGCGGGTTCCTTATCAGATACGCAGTATTTT. As protein: CSVAGTAGSLSDTQYF.

A few counts support this clonotype. The V and J genes are TRBV15 and TRBJ2-1, with 12 positions matching TRBD2. Germline V lookup: CDR1 LNHNV, CDR2 YYDKDF (reference sequence). This CDR3 spans 19 amino acids. With V trimmed by 3 bases and J by 3 bases, 12 bases remained unmatched. CDR3 region: CATSSPMGRLAGDYNEQFF. Written as DNA, the CDR3 is TGTGCCACCAGCAGCCCAATGGGCAGACTAGCGGGGGACTACAATGAGCAGTTCTTC.

The chain uses TRBV12-3 or TRBV12-4 and TRBJ2-2; no firm D call. CDR3 length equals 12 residues. The V gene lost 9 bases and the J gene lost 3 bases, with 8 bases spanning the gap. The CDR3 protein is CASVHDTGELFF. The CDR3 bases are TGTGCCAGTGTACACGACACCGGGGAGCTGTTTTTT.

This CDR3 reads CASSLYRDRSYEQYF. In nucleotides, the CDR3 is TGTGCCAGCAGCTTGTACCGGGACAGATCCTACGAGCAGTACTTC. The J gene is TRBJ2-7, the V gene TRBV7-8; 7 bases agree with TRBD1. V gave up 3 bases and J gave up 1 base; unmatched junction bases: 6. The CDR3 loop spans 15 amino acids. Germline V gives CDR1 SGHVS, CDR2 FQNEAQ.